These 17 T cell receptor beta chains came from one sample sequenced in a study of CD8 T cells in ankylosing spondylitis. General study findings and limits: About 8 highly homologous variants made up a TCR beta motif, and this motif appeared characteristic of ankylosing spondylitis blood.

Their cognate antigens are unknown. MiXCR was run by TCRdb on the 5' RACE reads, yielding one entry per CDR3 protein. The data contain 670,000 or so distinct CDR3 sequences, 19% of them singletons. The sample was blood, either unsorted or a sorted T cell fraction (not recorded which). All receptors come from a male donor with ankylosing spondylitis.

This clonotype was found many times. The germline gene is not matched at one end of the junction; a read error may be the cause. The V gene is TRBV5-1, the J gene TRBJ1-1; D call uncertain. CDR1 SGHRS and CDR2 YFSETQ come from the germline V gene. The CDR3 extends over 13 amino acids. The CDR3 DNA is TGTGCCAGCAGTTTAGACAAGAACACTGAAGCTTTCTTT. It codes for CASSLDKNTEAFF.

The chain's CDR3 is CASSPRPGSTTGELFF. The CDR3 nucleotides are TGTGCCAGCAGCCCCCGTCCGGGCTCCACCACCGGGGAGCTGTTTTTT. V is TRBV9 and J is TRBJ2-2; unclear D gene. Germline CDR1 reads SGDLS; CDR2 reads YYNGEE. Trimming shortened V by 4 bases and J by 4 bases, and 17 bases separated the two germline ends. The CDR3 runs to 16 residues.

The CDR3 nucleotides are TGCGCCAGCAGCTTGGTGTCTAGCGGGGGGGCTGATGAGCAGTTCTTC. Its translation: CASSLVSSGGADEQFF. The rearrangement links TRBV5-1 to TRBJ2-1; TRBD2 matches 12 bases. CDR3 length: 16 residues. The germline V gene encodes CDR1 SGHRS and CDR2 YFSETQ. V was clipped by 0 bases and J by 8 bases; unmatched bases: 6.

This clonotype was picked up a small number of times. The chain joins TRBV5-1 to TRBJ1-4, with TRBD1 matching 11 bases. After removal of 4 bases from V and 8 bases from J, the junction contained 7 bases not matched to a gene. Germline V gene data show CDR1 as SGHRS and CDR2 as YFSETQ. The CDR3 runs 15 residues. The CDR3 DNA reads TGCGCCAGCAGCCCGGGGGACAGGGGGAAAGAAAAACTGTTTTTT. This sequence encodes CASSPGDRGKEKLFF. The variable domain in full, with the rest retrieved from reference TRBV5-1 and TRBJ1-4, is KAGVTQTPRYLIKTRGQQVTLSCSPISGHRSVSWYQQTPGQGLQFLFEYFSETQRNKGNFPGRFSGRQFSNSRSEMNVSTLELGDSALYLCASSPGDRGKEKLFFGSGTQLSVL.

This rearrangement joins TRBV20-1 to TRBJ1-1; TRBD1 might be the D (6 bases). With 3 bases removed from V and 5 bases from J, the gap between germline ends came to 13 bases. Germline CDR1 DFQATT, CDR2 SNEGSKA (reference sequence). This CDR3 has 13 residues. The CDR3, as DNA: TGCAGTGCTAGCAGGGGAAGTAGAACTGAAGCTTTCTTT. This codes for CSASRGSRTEAFF.

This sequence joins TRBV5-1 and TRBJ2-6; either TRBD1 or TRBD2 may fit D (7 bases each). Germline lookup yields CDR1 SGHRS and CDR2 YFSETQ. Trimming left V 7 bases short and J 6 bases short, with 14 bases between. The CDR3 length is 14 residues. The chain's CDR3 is CASARGGEANVLTF. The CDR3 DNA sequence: TGCGCCAGCGCCAGGGGGGGTGAGGCCAACGTCCTGACTTTC.

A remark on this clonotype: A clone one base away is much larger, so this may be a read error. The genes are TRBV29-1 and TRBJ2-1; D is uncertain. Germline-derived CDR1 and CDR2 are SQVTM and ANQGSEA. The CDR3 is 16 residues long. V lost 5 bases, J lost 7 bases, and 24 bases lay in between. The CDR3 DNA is TGCAGCGTTTCTTTATTCGCCGGTTTGAGCCGGAATGAGCAGTTCTTC. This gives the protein CSVSLFAGLSRNEQFF.

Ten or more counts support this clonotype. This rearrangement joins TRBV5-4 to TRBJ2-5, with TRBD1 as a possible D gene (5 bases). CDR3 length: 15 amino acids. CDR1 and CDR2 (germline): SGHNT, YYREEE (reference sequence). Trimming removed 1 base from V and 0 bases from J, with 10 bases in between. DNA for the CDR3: TGTGCCAGCAGCTTGAAGGGGCTGTACCAAGAGACCCAGTACTTC. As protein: CASSLKGLYQETQYF.

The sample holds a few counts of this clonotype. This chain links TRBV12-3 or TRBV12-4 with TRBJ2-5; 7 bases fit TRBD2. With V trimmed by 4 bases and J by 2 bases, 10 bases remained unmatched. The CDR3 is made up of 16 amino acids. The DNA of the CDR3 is TGTGCCAGCAGTTCCCTATCTCGGGGGGAACAAGAGACCCAGTACTTC. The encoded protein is CASSSLSRGEQETQYF.

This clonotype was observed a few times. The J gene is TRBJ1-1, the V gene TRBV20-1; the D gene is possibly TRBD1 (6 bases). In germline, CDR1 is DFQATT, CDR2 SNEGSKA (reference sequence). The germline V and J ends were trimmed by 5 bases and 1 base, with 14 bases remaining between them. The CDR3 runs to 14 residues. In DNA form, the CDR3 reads TGCAGTGCTCAACCGGGGGCGGGGAACACTGAAGCTTTCTTT. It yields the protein CSAQPGAGNTEAFF.

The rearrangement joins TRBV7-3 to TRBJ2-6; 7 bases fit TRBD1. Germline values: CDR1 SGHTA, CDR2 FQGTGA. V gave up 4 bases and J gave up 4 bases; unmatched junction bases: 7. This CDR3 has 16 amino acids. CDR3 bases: TGTGCCAGCAGCTCGCCGACAGGGCCCGGGGCCAACGTCCTGACTTTC. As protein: CASSSPTGPGANVLTF.

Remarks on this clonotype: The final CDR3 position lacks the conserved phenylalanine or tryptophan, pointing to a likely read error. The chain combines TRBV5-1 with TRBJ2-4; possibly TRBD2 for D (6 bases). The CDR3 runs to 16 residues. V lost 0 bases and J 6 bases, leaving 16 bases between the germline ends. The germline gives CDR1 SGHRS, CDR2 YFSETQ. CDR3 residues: CASSLGAGLLGNIQYL. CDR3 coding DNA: TGCGCCAGCAGCTTGGGGGCGGGACTGCTTGGAAACATTCAGTACTTA.

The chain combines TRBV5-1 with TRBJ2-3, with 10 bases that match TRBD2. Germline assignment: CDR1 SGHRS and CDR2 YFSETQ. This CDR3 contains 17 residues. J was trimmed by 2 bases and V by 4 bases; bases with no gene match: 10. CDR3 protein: CASSVPTSGLITDTQYF. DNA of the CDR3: TGCGCCAGCAGCGTGCCGACTAGCGGGTTGATCACAGATACGCAGTATTTT.

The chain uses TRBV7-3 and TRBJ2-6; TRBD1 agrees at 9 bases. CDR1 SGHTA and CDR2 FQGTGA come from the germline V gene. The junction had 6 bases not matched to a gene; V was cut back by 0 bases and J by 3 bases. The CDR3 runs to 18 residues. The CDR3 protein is CASSLTAGQGVGANVLTF. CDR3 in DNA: TGTGCCAGCAGCTTAACGGCGGGACAGGGAGTTGGGGCCAACGTCCTGACTTTC.

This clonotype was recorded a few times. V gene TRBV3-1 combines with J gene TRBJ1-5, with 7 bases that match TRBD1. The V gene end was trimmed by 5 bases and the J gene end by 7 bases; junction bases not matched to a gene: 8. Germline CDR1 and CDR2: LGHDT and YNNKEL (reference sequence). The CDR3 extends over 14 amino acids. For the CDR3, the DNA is TGTGCCAGCAGCAACAGACAGGGAGGCCAGCCCCAGCATTTT. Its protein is CASSNRQGGQPQHF.

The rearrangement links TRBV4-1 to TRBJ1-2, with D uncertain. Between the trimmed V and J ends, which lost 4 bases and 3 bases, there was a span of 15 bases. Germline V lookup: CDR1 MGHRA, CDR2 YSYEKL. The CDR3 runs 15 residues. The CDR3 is CASSPDGNNDYGYTF. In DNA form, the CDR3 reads TGCGCCAGCAGCCCAGACGGGAACAACGACTATGGCTACACCTTC.

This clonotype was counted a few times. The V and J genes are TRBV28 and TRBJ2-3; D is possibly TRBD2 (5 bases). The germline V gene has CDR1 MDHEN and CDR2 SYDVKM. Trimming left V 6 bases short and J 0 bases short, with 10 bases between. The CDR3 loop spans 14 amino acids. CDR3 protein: CASRMSGSTDTQYF. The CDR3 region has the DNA TGTGCCAGCAGAATGAGCGGTAGCACAGATACGCAGTATTTT.